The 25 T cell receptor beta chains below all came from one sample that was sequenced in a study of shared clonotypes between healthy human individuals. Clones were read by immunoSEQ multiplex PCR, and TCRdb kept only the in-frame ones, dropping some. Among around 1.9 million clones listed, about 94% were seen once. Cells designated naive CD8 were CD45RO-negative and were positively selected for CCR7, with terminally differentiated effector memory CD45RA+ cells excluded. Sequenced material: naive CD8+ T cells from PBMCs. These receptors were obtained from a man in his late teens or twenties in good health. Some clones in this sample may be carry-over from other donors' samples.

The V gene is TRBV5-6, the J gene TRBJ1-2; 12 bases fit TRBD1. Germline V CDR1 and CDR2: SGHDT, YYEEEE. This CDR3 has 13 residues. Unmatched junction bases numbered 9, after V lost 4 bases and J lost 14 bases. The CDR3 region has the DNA TGTGCCAGCAGCGAGGGACAGGGGGCGATCGGGACCTTC. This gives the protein CASSEGQGAIGTF.

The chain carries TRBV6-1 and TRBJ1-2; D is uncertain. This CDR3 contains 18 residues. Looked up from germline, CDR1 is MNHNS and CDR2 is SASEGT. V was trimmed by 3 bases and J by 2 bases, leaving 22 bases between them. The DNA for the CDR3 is TGTGCCAGCAGTGACTGGAGTAAAAGGTTAGGGTGGAACTATGGCTACACCTTC. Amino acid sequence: CASSDWSKRLGWNYGYTF.

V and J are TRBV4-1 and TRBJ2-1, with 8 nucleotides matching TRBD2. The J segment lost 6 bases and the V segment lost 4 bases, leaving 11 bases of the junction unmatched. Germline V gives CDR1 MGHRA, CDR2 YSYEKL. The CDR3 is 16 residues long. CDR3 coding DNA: TGCGCCAGCAGCCTCATAGCGGGAAAGGCTGGCAATGAGCAGTTCTTC. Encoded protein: CASSLIAGKAGNEQFF.

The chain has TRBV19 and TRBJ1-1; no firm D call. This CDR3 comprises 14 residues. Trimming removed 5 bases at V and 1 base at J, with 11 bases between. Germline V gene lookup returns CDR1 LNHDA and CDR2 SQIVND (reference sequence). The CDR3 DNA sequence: TGTGCCAGTAGTTCCTTTACTAGGAACACTGAAGCTTTCTTT. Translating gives CASSSFTRNTEAFF.

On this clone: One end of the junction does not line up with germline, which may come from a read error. Written as DNA, the CDR3 is TGTGCCAGCAGGTTAGCGACCAATGAGCAGTTCTTC. As protein: CASRLATNEQFF. The chain employs TRBV11-2 and TRBJ2-1; TRBD2 might be the D (5 bases). The CDR3 is made up of 12 amino acids. CDR1 SGHAT and CDR2 FQNNGV come from the germline V gene.

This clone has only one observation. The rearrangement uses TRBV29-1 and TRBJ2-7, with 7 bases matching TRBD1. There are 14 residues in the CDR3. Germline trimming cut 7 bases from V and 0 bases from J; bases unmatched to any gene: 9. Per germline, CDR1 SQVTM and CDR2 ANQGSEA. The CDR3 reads CSAVRTGFSYEQYF. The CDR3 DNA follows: TGCAGCGCTGTTCGGACAGGCTTCTCCTACGAGCAGTACTTC.

This CDR3 reads CASSMSFPPTYEQYF. Here the CDR3 DNA reads TGTGCCAGTAGTATGTCATTCCCTCCAACCTACGAGCAGTACTTC. This sequence joins TRBV19 and TRBJ2-7; D not resolved. The CDR3 contains 15 residues. Trimming took 3 bases from V and 2 from J, leaving 14 bases between them. From germline, CDR1 is LNHDA and CDR2 SQIVND (reference sequence).

CDR3 residues: CASSWGGNTEAFF. Here the CDR3 DNA reads TGTGCCAGCAGCTGGGGAGGGAACACTGAAGCTTTCTTT. The V and J genes are TRBV7-2 and TRBJ1-1; the D is unclear. The germline gives CDR1 SGHTA, CDR2 FQGNSA. Trimming took 4 bases from V and 1 from J, leaving 7 bases between them. CDR3 size: 13 residues.

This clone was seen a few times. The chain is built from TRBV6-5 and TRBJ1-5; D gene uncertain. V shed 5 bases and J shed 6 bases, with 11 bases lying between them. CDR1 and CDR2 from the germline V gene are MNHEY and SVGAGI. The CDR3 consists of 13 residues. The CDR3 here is CASSIDRGQPQHF. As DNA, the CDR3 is TGTGCCAGCAGTATTGACCGGGGTCAGCCCCAGCATTTT.

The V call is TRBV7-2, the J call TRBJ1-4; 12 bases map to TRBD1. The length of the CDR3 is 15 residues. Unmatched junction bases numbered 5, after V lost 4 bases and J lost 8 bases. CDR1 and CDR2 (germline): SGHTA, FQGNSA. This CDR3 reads CASSSLGTGGEKLFF. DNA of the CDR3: TGTGCCAGCAGCTCCCTCGGGACAGGGGGCGAAAAACTGTTTTTT.

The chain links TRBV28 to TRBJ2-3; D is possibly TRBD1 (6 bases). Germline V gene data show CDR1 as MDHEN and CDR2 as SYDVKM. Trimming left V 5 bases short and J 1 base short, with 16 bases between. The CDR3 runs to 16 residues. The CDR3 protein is CASSLVDSSGTDTQYF. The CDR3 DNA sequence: TGTGCCAGCAGTCTAGTGGACAGCTCTGGCACAGATACGCAGTATTTT.

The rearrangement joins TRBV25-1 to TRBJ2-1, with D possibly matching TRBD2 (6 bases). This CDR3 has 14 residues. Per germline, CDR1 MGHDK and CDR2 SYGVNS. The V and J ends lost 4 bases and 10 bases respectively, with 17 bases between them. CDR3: CASSVAGPFGEQFF. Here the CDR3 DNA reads TGTGCCAGCAGTGTCGCGGGGCCCTTTGGGGAGCAGTTCTTC.

Here the CDR3 DNA reads TGTGCCAGCAGTCAATGGGGGAATTCGGGGGACACCATATATTTT. Translating gives CASSQWGNSGDTIYF. The chain combines TRBV28 with TRBJ1-3; possible D gene TRBD1, 5 bases. Germline V lookup: CDR1 MDHEN, CDR2 SYDVKM. There are 15 residues in the CDR3. Trimming stripped 5 bases from V and 8 bases from J, with 19 bases between.

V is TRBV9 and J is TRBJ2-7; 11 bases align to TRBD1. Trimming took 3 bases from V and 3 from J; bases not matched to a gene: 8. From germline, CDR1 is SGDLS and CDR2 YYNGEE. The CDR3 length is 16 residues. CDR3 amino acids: CASSAGQGAGFYEQYF. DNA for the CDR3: TGTGCCAGCAGCGCAGGACAGGGGGCTGGGTTCTACGAGCAGTACTTC.

CDR3 sequence: CASSLASFGELFF. For the CDR3, the DNA is TGTGCCAGCAGTTTAGCTAGTTTCGGGGAGCTGTTTTTT. The chain carries TRBV27 and TRBJ2-2, with D uncertain. V was pared by 2 bases and J by 7 bases, with 8 bases between. The CDR3 extends over 13 amino acids. The germline V gene has CDR1 MNHEY and CDR2 SMNVEV (reference sequence).

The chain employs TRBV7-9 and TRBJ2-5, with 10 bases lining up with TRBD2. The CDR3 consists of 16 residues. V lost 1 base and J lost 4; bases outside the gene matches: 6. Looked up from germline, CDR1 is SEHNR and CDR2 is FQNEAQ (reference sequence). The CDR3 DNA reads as TGTGCCAGCAGCTTAGGCCTTCGACTAGCGGGAGAGACCCAGTACTTC. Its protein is CASSLGLRLAGETQYF.

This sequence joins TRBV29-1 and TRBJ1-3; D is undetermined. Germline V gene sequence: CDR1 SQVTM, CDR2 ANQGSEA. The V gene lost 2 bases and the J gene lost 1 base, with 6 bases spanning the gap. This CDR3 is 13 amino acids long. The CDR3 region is CSVEPPSGNTIYF. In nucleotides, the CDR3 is TGCAGCGTTGAACCTCCTTCTGGAAACACCATATATTTT.

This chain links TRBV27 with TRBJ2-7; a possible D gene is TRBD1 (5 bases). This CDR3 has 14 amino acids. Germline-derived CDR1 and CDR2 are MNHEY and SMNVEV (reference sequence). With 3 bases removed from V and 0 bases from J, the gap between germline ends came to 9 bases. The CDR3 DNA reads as TGTGCCAGCAGTTTTTTACAGGACTCCTACGAGCAGTACTTC. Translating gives CASSFLQDSYEQYF.

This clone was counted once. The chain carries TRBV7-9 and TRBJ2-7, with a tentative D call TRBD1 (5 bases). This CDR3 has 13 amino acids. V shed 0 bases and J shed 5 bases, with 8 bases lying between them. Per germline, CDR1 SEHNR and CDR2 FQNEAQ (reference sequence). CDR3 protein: CASSLAPGHEQYF. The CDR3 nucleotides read TGTGCCAGCAGCTTAGCACCAGGGCACGAGCAGTACTTC.

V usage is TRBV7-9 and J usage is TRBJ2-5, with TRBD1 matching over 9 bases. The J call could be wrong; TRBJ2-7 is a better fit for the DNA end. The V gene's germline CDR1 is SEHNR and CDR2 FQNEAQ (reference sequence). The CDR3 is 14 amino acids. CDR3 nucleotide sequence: TGTGCCAGCAGTGTACGACAGGGGGACTACGAGCAGTACTTC. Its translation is CASSVRQGDYEQYF.

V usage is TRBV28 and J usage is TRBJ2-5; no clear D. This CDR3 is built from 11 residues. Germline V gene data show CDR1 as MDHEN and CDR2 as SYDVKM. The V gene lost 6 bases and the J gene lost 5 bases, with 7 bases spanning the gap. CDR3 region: CASSDGETQYF. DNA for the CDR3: TGTGCCAGCAGCGACGGGGAGACCCAGTACTTC. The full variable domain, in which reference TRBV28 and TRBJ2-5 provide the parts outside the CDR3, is DVKVTQSSRYLVKRTGEKVFLECVQDMDHENMFWYRQDPGLGLRLIYFSYDVKMKEKGDIPEGYSVSREKKERFSLILESASTNQTSMYLCASSDGETQYFGPGTRLLVL.

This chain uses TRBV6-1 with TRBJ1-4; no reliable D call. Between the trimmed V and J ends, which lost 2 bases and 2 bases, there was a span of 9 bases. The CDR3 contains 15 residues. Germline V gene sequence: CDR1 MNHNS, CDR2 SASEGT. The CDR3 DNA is TGTGCCAGCAGTGAATGGGGTTCCACTAATGAAAAACTGTTTTTT. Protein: CASSEWGSTNEKLFF.

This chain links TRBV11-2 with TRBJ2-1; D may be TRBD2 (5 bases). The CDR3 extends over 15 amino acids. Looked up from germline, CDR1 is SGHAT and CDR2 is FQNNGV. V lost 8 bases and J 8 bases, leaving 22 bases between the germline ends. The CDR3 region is CASGGGQLLSDEQFF. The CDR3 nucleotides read TGTGCCAGCGGCGGCGGGCAACTATTATCCGATGAGCAGTTCTTC.

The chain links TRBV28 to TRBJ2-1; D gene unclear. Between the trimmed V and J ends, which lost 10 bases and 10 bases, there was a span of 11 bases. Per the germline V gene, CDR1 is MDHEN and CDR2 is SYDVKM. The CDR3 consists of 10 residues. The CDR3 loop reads CATRNVEQFF. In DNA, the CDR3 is TGTGCCACTAGGAACGTGGAGCAGTTCTTC.

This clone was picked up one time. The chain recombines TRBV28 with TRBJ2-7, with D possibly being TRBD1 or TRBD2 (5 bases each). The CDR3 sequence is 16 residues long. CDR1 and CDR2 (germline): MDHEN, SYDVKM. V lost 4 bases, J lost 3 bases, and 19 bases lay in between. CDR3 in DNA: TGTGCCAGCAGTTACGTGGGGACGGGTTTGAGCTACGAGCAGTACTTC. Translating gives CASSYVGTGLSYEQYF.